This T cell receptor (beta chain) was obtained from a study of T cells after posttransplantation cyclophosphamide. Study findings and constraints: Tissue-infiltrating T cells from skin or gut overlapped little with blood T cells. Later post-transplant blood repertoires were often dominated by donor CD8+ memory clones. Recipient CMV seropositivity and CMV reactivation strongly tracked TRB clonality.

Concerning this clone itself: Antigen: not known.

Profiled with immunoSEQ multiplex PCR; TCRdb holds only in-frame clones, not every one. The data show 25,000 to 35,000 clones, around 90% seen once. Germline-derived CDR1 and CDR2 are PRHDT and FYEKMQ (reference sequence). The CDR3 spans 15 residues. V lost 5 bases and J lost 0, with 12 bases in between. This rearrangement joins TRBV13 to TRBJ2-3; D remains ambiguous. The sequencing sample was made of PBMCs. This receptor was obtained from a woman in her thirties or forties with a blood cancer, CMV-positive, and with a related stem cell donor. In DNA, the CDR3 is TGTGCCAGCAGCCCCTACGGTACTAGCACAGATACGCAGTATTTT. Amino acids: CASSPYGTSTDTQYF.